These T cell receptor beta chains were read from a single sample in a study of T-cell reconstitution after alpha-beta-depleted transplantation in children. A single record per CDR3 protein comes from TCRdb applying MiXCR to the PCR reads. This table holds about 640,000 distinct CDR3 sequences, 16% found once. Source: PBMCs from the stem cell graft donor, taken from the stem cell graft. The origin of the receptors is a human donor who donated a stem cell graft to a child with acute myeloid leukemia. CDR3s include the opening cysteine and the closing phenylalanine or tryptophan. A D gene is named only where the DNA matches it firmly. For some rows the clone size is stated as once, few or many, or as a class when expanded; others skip it.

TRBD1,NA,TRBJ2-3,TRBV6-1,15,TGTGCCAGTGCCGGACAGGGTTTTGAGATAGATACGCAGTATTTT,CASAGQGFEIDTQYF
NA,NA,TRBJ1-1,TRBV3-1,15,TGTGCCAGCAGCCGAAAGAGCGGGCAGGGGCGGGGTGCTTTCTTT,CASSRKSGQGRGAFF
TRBD1,many,TRBJ1-2,TRBV20-1,13,TGCAGTGCTGGGACAGGGATGCCCCGGAGCTACACCTTC,CSAGTGMPRSYTF
NA,many,TRBJ1-6,TRBV20-1,15,TGCAGTGCTAGAGCTACCGGGACTGCAAATTCACCCCTCCACTTT,CSARATGTANSPLHF
TRBD1,NA,TRBJ1-4,TRBV20-1,13,TGCAGTGCTCCCGGACAGGGTAATGAAAAACTGTTTTTT,CSAPGQGNEKLFF
NA,many,TRBJ2-1,TRBV25-1,10,TGTGCCAACCAGGGAGTCGAGCAGTTCTTC,CANQGVEQFF
NA,NA,TRBJ1-1,TRBV10-3,13,TGTGCCATCAGTGAGGAAAAGCACACTGAAGCTTTCTTT,CAISEEKHTEAFF
NA,many,TRBJ2-1,TRBV5-1,15,TGCGCCAGCAGCTTGGCCCCGGGGATTGAGAATGAGCAGTTCTTC,CASSLAPGIENEQFF
TRBD2,NA,TRBJ2-1,TRBV20-1,14,TGCAGTGCACGACTAGCCAGCTCCTACAATGAGCAGTTCTTC,CSARLASSYNEQFF
TRBD2,many,TRBJ2-1,TRBV15,13,TGTGCCATCCGGGGCGGGGGCTACAATGAGCAGTTCTTC,CAIRGGGYNEQFF
NA,many,TRBJ1-1,TRBV20-1,13,TGCAGTGCTAGAGGCTCCGGGGCCACTGAAGCTTTCTTT,CSARGSGATEAFF
NA,few,TRBJ2-3,TRBV11-2,15,TGTGCCAGCAATTCGGGTAGGGGTCTCACAGATACGCAGTATTTT,CASNSGRGLTDTQYF
NA,NA,TRBJ1-2,TRBV30,13,TGTGCCTGGAAAAGGGGGGCGATCTATGGCTACACCTTC,CAWKRGAIYGYTF
NA,many,TRBJ1-1,TRBV20-1,11,TGCAGTGCGCCCAGATACTCAAGAACTTTCTTT,CSAPRYSRTFF
TRBD1,few,TRBJ1-1,TRBV20-1,14,TGCAGTGCTACTTCCGGACAGGGGGCGAATGAAGCTTTCTTT,CSATSGQGANEAFF